Only a few counts were recorded for the clone carrying this TCR beta chain. This CDR3 is 15 amino acids long. CDR1 and CDR2 (germline): SGDLS, YYNGEE. With 0 bases removed from V and 9 bases from J, the gap between germline ends came to 15 bases. In the source study's methods: From reference gene primer amplification, estimates of nucleated cell counts were derived. Using immunoSEQ multiplex PCR, the repertoire was profiled, and TCRdb retains in-frame clones only, with some absent. That table supplies the V and J calls and clone size; D and trimming were determined from the DNA. The table records roughly 180,000 clones, around 76% of them present only once. The sample is drawn from a study of blood T cell repertoires in COVID-19. In the study overall: There were acute and convalescent COVID-19 samples, and they came from the United States, Italy and Spain. Sources were T cells, B-cell-depleted T cells, or PBMCs; the material itself was cDNA or gDNA.

The sequence was obtained from a woman between 50 and 59 years old with active or convalescent COVID-19. The genes are TRBV9 and TRBJ2-2; D remains ambiguous. The sequencing input was peripheral blood. The CDR3 DNA sequence: TGTGCCAGCAGCGTAGCTCCCTCCGCGAGCCGGGAGCTGTTTTTT. It encodes CASSVAPSASRELFF.